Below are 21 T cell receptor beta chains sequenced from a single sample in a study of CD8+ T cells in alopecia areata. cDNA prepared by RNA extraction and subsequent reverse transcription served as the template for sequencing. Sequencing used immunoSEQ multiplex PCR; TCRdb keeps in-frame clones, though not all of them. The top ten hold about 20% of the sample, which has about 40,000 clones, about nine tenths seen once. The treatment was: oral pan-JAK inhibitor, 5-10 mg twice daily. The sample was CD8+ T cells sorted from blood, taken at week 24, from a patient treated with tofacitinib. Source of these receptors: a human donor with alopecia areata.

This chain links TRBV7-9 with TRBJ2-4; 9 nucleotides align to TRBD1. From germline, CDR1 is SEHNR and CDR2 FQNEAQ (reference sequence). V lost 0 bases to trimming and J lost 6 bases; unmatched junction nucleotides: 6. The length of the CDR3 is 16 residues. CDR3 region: CASSLAPKDRGNIQYF. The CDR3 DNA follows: TGTGCCAGCAGCTTAGCCCCGAAGGACAGGGGAAACATTCAGTACTTC.

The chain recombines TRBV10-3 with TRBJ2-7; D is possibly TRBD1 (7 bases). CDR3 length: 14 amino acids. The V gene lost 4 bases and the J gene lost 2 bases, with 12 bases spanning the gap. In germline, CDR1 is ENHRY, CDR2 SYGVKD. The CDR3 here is CAISGRGLAYEQYF. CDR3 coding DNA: TGTGCCATCAGTGGGAGGGGGCTGGCCTACGAGCAGTACTTC.

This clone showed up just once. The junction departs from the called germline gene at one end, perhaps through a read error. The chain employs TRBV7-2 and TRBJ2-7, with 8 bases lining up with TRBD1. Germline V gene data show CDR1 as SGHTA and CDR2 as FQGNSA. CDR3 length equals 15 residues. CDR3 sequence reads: CASSGDRGFTYKQYF. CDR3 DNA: TGTGCCAGCAGCGGTGACAGGGGTTTTACCTACAAGCAGTACTTC.

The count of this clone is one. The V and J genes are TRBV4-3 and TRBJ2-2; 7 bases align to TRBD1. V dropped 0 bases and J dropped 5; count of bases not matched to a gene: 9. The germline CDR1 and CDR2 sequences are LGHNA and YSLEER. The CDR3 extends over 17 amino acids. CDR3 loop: CASSQEETGYGTGELFF. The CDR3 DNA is TGCGCCAGCAGCCAAGAAGAGACAGGGTACGGGACCGGGGAGCTGTTTTTT.

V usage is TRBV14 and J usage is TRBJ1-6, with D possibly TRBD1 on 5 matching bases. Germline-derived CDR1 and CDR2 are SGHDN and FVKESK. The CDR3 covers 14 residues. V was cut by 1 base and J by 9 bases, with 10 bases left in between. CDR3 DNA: TGTGCCAGCAGCCAAGCTTTGGGGGGTTCACCCCTCCACTTT. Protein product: CASSQALGGSPLHF.

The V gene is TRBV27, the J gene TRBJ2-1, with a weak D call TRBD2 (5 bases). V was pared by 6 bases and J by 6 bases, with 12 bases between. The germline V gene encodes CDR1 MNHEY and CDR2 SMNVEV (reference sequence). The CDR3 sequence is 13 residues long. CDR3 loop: CASSTLVPNEQFF. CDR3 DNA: TGTGCCAGCAGCACACTAGTCCCCAATGAGCAGTTCTTC.

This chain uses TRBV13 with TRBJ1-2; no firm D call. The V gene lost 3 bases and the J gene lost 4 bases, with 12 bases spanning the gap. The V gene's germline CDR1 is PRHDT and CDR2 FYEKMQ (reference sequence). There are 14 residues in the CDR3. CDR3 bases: TGTGCCAGCAGCTTCATTGGGGTACCCTATGGCTACACCTTC. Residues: CASSFIGVPYGYTF.

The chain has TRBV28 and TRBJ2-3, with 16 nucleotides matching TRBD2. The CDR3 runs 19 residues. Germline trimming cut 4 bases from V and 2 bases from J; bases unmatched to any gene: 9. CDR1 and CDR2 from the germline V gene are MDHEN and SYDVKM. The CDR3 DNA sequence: TGTGCCAGCAGTTCCTCGGGACTAGCGGGGGGGGAACCCACAGATACGCAGTATTTT. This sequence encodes CASSSSGLAGGEPTDTQYF.

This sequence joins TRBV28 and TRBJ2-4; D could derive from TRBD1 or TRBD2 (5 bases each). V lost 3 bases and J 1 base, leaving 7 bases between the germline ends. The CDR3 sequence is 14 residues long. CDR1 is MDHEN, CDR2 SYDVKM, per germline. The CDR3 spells CASSLWDAKNIQYF. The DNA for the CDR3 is TGTGCCAGCAGTTTGTGGGACGCCAAAAACATTCAGTACTTC.

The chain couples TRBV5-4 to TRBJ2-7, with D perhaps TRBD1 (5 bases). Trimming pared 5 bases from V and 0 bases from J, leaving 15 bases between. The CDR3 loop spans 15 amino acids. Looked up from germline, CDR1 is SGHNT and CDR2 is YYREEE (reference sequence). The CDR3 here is CASRSWGASSYEQYF. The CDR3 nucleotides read TGTGCCAGCAGATCTTGGGGCGCAAGCTCCTACGAGCAGTACTTC.

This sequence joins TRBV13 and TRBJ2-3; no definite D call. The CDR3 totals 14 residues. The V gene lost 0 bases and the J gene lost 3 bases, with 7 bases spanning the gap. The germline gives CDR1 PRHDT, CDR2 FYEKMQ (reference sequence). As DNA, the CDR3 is TGTGCCAGCAGCTTAGGCCAAGGTACAGATACGCAGTATTTT. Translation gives CASSLGQGTDTQYF. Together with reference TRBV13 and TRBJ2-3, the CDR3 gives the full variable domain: AAGVIQSPRHLIKEKRETATLKCYPIPRHDTVYWYQQGPGQDPQFLISFYEKMQSDKGSIPDRFSAQQFSDYHSELNMSSLELGDSALYFCASSLGQGTDTQYFGPGTRLTVL.

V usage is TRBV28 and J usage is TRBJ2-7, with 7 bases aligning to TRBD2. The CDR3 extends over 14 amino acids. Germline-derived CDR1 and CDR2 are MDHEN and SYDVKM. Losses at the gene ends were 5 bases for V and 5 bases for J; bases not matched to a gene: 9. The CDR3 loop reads CASSMTSGGDEQYF. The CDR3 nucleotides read TGTGCCAGCAGTATGACTTCGGGAGGCGACGAGCAGTACTTC.

CDR3 bases: TGTGCCAGCAGCAAAACAGGGGACATCCGGTTATTCTACGAGCAGTACTTC. It specifies CASSKTGDIRLFYEQYF. The rearrangement joins TRBV21-1 to TRBJ2-7; TRBD1 is taken as the D call from the table, unchecked against the DNA. TRBV21-1 is listed as a pseudogene. CDR3 size: 17 residues.

The chain's CDR3 is CASSLRSPTYNEQFF. The CDR3, as DNA: TGTGCCAGCAGCTTAAGGTCGCCCACCTACAATGAGCAGTTCTTC. The rearrangement uses TRBV7-2 and TRBJ2-1; D is unresolved. The CDR3 loop spans 15 amino acids. With 2 bases removed from V and 2 bases from J, the gap between germline ends came to 10 bases. The V gene's germline CDR1 is SGHTA and CDR2 FQGNSA.

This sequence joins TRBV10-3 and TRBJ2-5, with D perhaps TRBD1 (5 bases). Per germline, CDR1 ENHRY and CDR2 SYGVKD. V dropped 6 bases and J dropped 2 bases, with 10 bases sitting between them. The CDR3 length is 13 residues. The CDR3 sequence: CAISDSNQETQYF. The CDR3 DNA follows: TGTGCCATCAGCGACAGCAATCAAGAGACCCAGTACTTC.

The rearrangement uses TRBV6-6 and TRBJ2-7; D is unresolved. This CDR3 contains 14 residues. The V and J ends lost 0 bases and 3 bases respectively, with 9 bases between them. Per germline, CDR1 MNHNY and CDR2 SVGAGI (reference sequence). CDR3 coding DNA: TGTGCCAGCAGTTACTCGGCAGGTGGCTACGAGCAGTACTTC. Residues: CASSYSAGGYEQYF.

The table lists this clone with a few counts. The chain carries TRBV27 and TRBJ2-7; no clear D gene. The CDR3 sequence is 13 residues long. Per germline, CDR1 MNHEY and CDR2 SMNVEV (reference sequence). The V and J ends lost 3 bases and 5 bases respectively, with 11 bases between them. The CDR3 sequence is CASSLSRVHEQYF. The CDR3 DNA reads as TGTGCCAGCAGTTTGAGTAGGGTCCACGAGCAGTACTTC.

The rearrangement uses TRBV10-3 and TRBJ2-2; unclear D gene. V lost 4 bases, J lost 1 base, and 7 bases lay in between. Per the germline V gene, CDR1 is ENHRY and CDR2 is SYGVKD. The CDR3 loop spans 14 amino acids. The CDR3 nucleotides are TGTGCCATCAGTGTCGACGGGAACACCGGGGAGCTGTTTTTT. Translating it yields CAISVDGNTGELFF.

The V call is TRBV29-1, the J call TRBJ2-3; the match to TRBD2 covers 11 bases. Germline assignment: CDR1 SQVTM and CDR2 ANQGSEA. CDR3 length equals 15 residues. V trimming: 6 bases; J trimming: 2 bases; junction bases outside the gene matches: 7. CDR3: CSVLRLAGNTDTQYF. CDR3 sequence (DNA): TGCAGCGTCCTTCGACTAGCGGGGAACACAGATACGCAGTATTTT.

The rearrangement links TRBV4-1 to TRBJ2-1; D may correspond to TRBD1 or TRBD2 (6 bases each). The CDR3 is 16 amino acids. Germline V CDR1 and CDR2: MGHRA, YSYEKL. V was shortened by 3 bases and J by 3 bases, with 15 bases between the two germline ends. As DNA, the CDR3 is TGCGCCAGCAGCCAGCCCTTGGGGGGCGACTACAATGAGCAGTTCTTC. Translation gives CASSQPLGGDYNEQFF.

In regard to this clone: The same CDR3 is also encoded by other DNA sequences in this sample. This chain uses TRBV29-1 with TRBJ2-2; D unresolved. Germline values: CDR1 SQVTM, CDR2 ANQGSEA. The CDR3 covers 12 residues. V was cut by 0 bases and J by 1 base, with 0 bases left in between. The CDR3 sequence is CSVEENTGELFF. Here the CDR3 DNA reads TGCAGCGTTGAAGAGAACACCGGGGAGCTGTTTTTT.